The rows below give T cell receptor beta chains drawn from one sample of a study of T cells in Graves' hyperthyroidism and ophthalmopathy. TCRdb re-called the multiplex PCR reads with MiXCR, one entry per CDR3 protein. The sample yields around 350,000 distinct CDR3 sequences, more than 12% seen once. The sequencing sample was made of blood. Source of these receptors: a woman aged 25 to 39 with Graves' ophthalmopathy. Each CDR3 is given with its conserved first and last residue. Fields, in order: V gene, CDR3 length, clone size, D gene, J gene, CDR3 protein, CDR3 DNA. The D gene is left open where the match is weak. For some rows the clone size is stated as once, few or many, or as a class when expanded; others skip it.

TRBV4-1	17	few	TRBD1	TRBJ2-2	CASSQRHRGPNTGELFF	TGCGCCAGCAGCCAGAGACACAGGGGGCCGAACACCGGGGAGCTGTTTTTT
TRBV19	15	many	.	TRBJ1-1	CASASRPEVNTEAFF	TGTGCCAGTGCTAGCCGCCCGGAGGTTAACACTGAAGCTTTCTTT
TRBV10-1	16	few	.	TRBJ2-3	CASSDGGTYSTDTQYF	TGCGCCAGCAGTGACGGCGGGACGTATAGCACAGATACGCAGTATTTT
TRBV14	15	many	.	TRBJ2-2	CASSQNPQNTGELFF	TGTGCCAGCAGCCAAAACCCACAAAACACCGGGGAGCTGTTTTTT
TRBV5-1	15	.	TRBD1	TRBJ1-2	CASGPGQGELGGYTF	TGCGCCAGCGGCCCCGGACAGGGGGAGTTGGGTGGCTACACCTTC
TRBV4-1	16	many	TRBD1	TRBJ1-5	CASSQDGTAFNQPQHF	TGCGCCAGCAGCCAAGATGGGACAGCCTTCAATCAGCCCCAGCATTTT
TRBV5-1	14	many	.	TRBJ2-5	CASSLEEVQETQYF	TGCGCCAGCAGCTTGGAGGAGGTCCAAGAGACCCAGTACTTC
TRBV28	16	many	.	TRBJ2-1	CASSLNVVGRGHEQFF	TGTGCCAGCAGTTTAAATGTTGTGGGTAGGGGCCATGAGCAGTTCTTC
TRBV28	13	few	TRBD1	TRBJ2-7	CASNGQGTYEQYF	TGTGCCAGCAACGGACAGGGAACCTACGAGCAGTACTTC
TRBV7-7	16	many	.	TRBJ2-5	CASSLRRGAGVETQYF	TGTGCTAGCAGCTTACGCCGGGGGGCAGGGGTAGAGACCCAGTACTTC
TRBV20-1	15	.	TRBD1	TRBJ1-1	CSAGYPGQGASEAFF	TGCAGTGCCGGGTACCCGGGACAGGGGGCCTCTGAAGCTTTCTTT
TRBV28	17	many	.	TRBJ2-3	CASSLGTVGGGGDTQYF	TGTGCCAGCAGTTTGGGCACCGTCGGGGGTGGCGGAGATACGCAGTATTTT
TRBV6-1	15	many	.	TRBJ2-7	CASSDQGLATYEQYF	TGTGCCAGCAGTGACCAGGGACTGGCAACCTACGAGCAGTACTTC
TRBV14	15	many	.	TRBJ2-2	CASSQGYPNTGELFF	TGTGCCAGCAGCCAAGGTTACCCGAACACCGGGGAGCTGTTTTTT
TRBV7-2	14	many	.	TRBJ2-3	CASKKGGSTDTQYF	TGTGCCAGCAAAAAGGGGGGCAGCACAGATACGCAGTATTTT
TRBV3-1	15	many	TRBD1	TRBJ2-7	CASSQVGTGVGEQYF	TGTGCCAGCAGCCAAGTTGGGACAGGGGTTGGCGAGCAGTACTTC